Listed below are T cell receptor beta chains from one sample, sequenced in a study. TCRdb re-analysed the 5' RACE reads in MiXCR, keeping a single row per CDR3 protein. The repertoire holds 50,000 to 65,000 distinct CDR3 sequences, with around 21% as singletons. Sequencing was performed on tumor-infiltrating Tregs sorted from the breast tumor. The receptors were sampled from a female donor with breast cancer. Each CDR3 is given with its conserved first and last residue. D genes are given only for firm matches. Only part of the rows carry a size: once, few, many, or a class if the clone is expanded.

CDR3nt,CDR3aa,d_gene,v_gene,abundance,j_gene
TGCGCCAGCAGCTTTAAAAGGGGTACTAATGAAAAACTGTTTTTT,CASSFKRGTNEKLFF,NA,TRBV5-1,many,TRBJ1-4
TGCAGTGCTAGGGCGACTAGCGGGGTGTACAATGAGCAGTGCTTC,CSARATSGVYNEQCF,TRBD2,TRBV20-1,NA,TRBJ2-1
TGCGCCAGCAGGTCAGGGGCCGGAAACACCATATATTTT,CASRSGAGNTIYF,NA,TRBV5-1,NA,TRBJ1-3
TGCGCCAGCAGCTTGATTAGACCAGCGAACACCGGGGAGCTGTTTTTT,CASSLIRPANTGELFF,NA,TRBV5-1,few,TRBJ2-2
TGTGCCAGCAGCCCCCACGTCACAGGGATCGGGGCCTACGAGCAGTACTTC,CASSPHVTGIGAYEQYF,NA,TRBV9,NA,TRBJ2-7
TGTGCCAGCAGGGGAAGACAGGGGGCTGGCACAGATACGCAGTATTTT,CASRGRQGAGTDTQYF,TRBD1,TRBV6-5,NA,TRBJ2-3
TGTGCCATCAGTGTTGAGGGGAGGCAAGAGACCCAGTACTTC,CAISVEGRQETQYF,NA,TRBV10-3,NA,TRBJ2-5
TGCGCCAGCAGCTGGACAGGGGGACGCACAGATACGCAGTATTTT,CASSWTGGRTDTQYF,TRBD1,TRBV5-1,NA,TRBJ2-3
TGCGCCAGTCGACTAGCGGGGGTCACAGATACGCAGTATTTT,CASRLAGVTDTQYF,TRBD2,TRBV5-1,NA,TRBJ2-3
TGCAGCGTGGGGGGACTAGCGGGAGGAGGCTACTACGAGCGGTACTTC,CSVGGLAGGGYYERYF,TRBD2,TRBV29-1,once,TRBJ2-7
TGTGCCAGCAGTGAAACCCCAGGGGGTGGAAACACCATATATTTT,CASSETPGGGNTIYF,TRBD1,TRBV6-1,NA,TRBJ1-3
TGTGCCACCAGTGACCCAGGGGAAGAATGGTGGGAAGGGAAGAACACTGAAGCTTTCTTT,CATSDPGEEWWEGKNTEAFF,NA,TRBV24-1,NA,TRBJ1-1
TGTGCCAGCAGCTTTAAGACGGGCGGGCTAGCGGATTACAATGAGCAGTTCTTC,CASSFKTGGLADYNEQFF,TRBD2,TRBV7-2,NA,TRBJ2-1
TGTGCCACCAGCACCCGGGACAGGGTAATCGACTATGGCTACACCTTC,CATSTRDRVIDYGYTF,TRBD1,TRBV15,many,TRBJ1-2
TGTGCCAGCAGTGAGACAGGGGGCTTAAGAGGCAATCAGCCCCAGCATTTT,CASSETGGLRGNQPQHF,TRBD1,TRBV6-1,NA,TRBJ1-5
TGTGCCAGCGGCTTAAACGGCGCTGCCGGGGAGCTGTTTTTT,CASGLNGAAGELFF,NA,TRBV7-2,NA,TRBJ2-2